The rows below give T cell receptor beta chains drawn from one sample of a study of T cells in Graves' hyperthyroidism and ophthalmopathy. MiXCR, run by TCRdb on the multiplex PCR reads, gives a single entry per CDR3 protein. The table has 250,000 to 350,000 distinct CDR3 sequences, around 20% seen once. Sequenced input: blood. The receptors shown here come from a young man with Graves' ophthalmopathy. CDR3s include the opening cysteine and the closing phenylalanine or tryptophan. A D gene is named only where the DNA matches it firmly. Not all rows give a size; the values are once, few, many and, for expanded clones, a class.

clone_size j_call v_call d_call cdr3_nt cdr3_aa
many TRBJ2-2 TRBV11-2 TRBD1 TGTGCCAGCAGCTTAGAGGGACAGAAGACCGGGGAGCTGTTTTTT CASSLEGQKTGELFF
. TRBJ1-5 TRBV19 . TGTGCCAGTCAGGATTATAGCAATCAGCCCCAGCATTTT CASQDYSNQPQHF
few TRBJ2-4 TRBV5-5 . TGTGCCAGCAGCTTGACAGGGGCCAAAAACATTCAGTACTTC CASSLTGAKNIQYF
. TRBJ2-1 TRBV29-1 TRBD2 TGCAGCGCCTCCGGGGAGGGCCACAATGAGCAGTTCTTC CSASGEGHNEQFF
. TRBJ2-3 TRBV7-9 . TGTGCCAGCAGCTTAGCTGCAGGGGAGGGTACGCAGTATTTT CASSLAAGEGTQYF
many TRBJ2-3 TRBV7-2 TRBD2 TGTGCCAGCAGCACCATTGGACTAGCGGCGACAGATACGCAGTATTTT CASSTIGLAATDTQYF
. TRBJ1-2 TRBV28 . TGTGCCAGCAGACCAGGAGGGGCCAACTATGGCTACACCTTC CASRPGGANYGYTF
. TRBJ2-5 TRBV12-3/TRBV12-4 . TGTGCCAGCAGTTACCGACAGATTCAAGAGACCCAGTACTTC CASSYRQIQETQYF
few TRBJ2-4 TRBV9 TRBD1 TGTGCCAGCAGCCCCAGTGCGGACAGGGCAGGGAAAAACATTCAGTACTTC CASSPSADRAGKNIQYF
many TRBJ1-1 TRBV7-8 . TGTGCCAGCAGCCAGAATCGCATGGGGACGGGGGGTGGAACTGAAGCTTTCTTT CASSQNRMGTGGGTEAFF
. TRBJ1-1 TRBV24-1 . TGTGCCACCAGTGATCCGAGGGTGTCGGGGACTGAAGCTTTCTTT CATSDPRVSGTEAFF
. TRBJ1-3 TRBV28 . TGTGCCAGCAGTTTTTATAAAAGGGCAAGCTCTGGAAACACCATATATTTT CASSFYKRASSGNTIYF
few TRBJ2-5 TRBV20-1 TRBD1 TGCAGTGCTAGGCGTTCTCCGGGACAGGGGGCCCAAGAGACCCAGTACTTC CSARRSPGQGAQETQYF
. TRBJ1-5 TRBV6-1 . TGTGCCAGCAGTGCACAGCCCTCCTCGGCAGGGCCCCAGCATTTT CASSAQPSSAGPQHF
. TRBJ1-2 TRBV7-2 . TGTGCCAGCAGCTTAAGTGGTTCCGCCCCCAGGGTTGACTATGGCTACACCTTC CASSLSGSAPRVDYGYTF
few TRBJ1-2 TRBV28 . TGTGCCAGCAGCCCCACCGGGCCCAGGCTACAGGGCTACACCTTC CASSPTGPRLQGYTF
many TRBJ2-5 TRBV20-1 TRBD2 TGCAGTGCTGCGACTAGCTCGCAGACCCAGTACTTC CSAATSSQTQYF
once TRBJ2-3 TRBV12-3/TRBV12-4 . TGTGCCAGCAGAAAACCCCGGGGACTCCCGGACGCGGATACGCAGTATTTT CASRKPRGLPDADTQYF